These 32 T cell receptor beta chains were all obtained from the same sample, sequenced in a study of blood T cell repertoires in COVID-19 (dated by TCRdb to the early 2020s). Library prep was done by the immunoSEQ multiplex PCR assay. Sourced from immuneACCESS, this table was stored by TCRdb with only in-frame sequences that have V and J called. A share of the clones is absent; for the studies checked, an unresolved V gene accounts for under half, and the remainder has no known explanation. This sample comprises 350,000 to 450,000 clones, nearly 90% of them detected only once. The ten largest make up about 1.4% of the sample. Source material: PBMCs or T cells enriched from blood (not recorded which). The receptors stem from a woman in her late teens or twenties who had been exposed to COVID-19.

The gene calls are TRBV20-1 and TRBJ2-7, with TRBD2 as a possible D gene (5 bases). The CDR3 is 17 residues long. V gave up 3 bases and J gave up 1 base, with 22 bases separating them. Germline-derived CDR1 and CDR2 are DFQATT and SNEGSKA (reference sequence). CDR3 residues: CSASTYLGPTGSYEQYF. Written as DNA, the CDR3 is TGCAGTGCTAGTACTTACCTCGGACCGACGGGATCCTACGAGCAGTACTTC.

The rearrangement joins TRBV27 to TRBJ2-5, with 8 bases identical to TRBD2. From germline, CDR1 is MNHEY and CDR2 SMNVEV (reference sequence). This CDR3 has 13 amino acids. The ends lost 8 bases at V and 5 bases at J; junction bases unmatched: 7. For the CDR3, the DNA is TGTGCCAGCTCTACCTCGGGGGGGGAGACCCAGTACTTC. This translates into CASSTSGGETQYF.

V gene TRBV27 combines with J gene TRBJ2-3, with 7 bases fitting TRBD2. Germline lookup yields CDR1 MNHEY and CDR2 SMNVEV (reference sequence). The V gene end was trimmed by 10 bases and the J gene end by 3 bases; junction bases not matched to a gene: 7. The CDR3 spans 13 residues. The CDR3 DNA follows: TGTGCCACCCGGGGGGAGTTGACAGATACGCAGTATTTT. It yields the protein CATRGELTDTQYF.

V is TRBV9 and J is TRBJ2-5; 9 bases are a match to TRBD2. V was clipped by 4 bases and J by 5 bases; unmatched bases: 6. Germline CDR1 and CDR2: SGDLS and YYNGEE. The CDR3 is 14 amino acids. Here the CDR3 DNA reads TGTGCCAGCAGCAGGCGGGGGGGAGAGGAGACCCAGTACTTC. Its translation is CASSRRGGEETQYF.

CDR3 bases: TGTGCCAGCTCACCAAGGTCAGCAGGGGGCACAGATACGCAGTATTTT. Its protein is CASSPRSAGGTDTQYF. V is TRBV18 and J is TRBJ2-3; a weak D match, TRBD1 (6 bases). V shed 2 bases and J shed 1 base, with 13 bases lying between them. CDR1 and CDR2 from the germline V gene are KGHSH and LQKENI. The CDR3 has 16 residues.

The chain links TRBV28 to TRBJ1-3; D gene unclear. V dropped 6 bases and J dropped 2 bases, with 14 bases sitting between them. This CDR3 is built from 15 residues. The germline V gene has CDR1 MDHEN and CDR2 SYDVKM. The CDR3 loop reads CASSTGVRAGNTIYF. CDR3 DNA: TGTGCCAGCAGCACCGGGGTTAGGGCTGGAAACACCATATATTTT.

The chain is built from TRBV25-1 and TRBJ2-7; TRBD1 matches at 8 bases. V lost 4 bases and J lost 1; bases outside the gene matches: 9. Germline V CDR1 and CDR2: MGHDK, SYGVNS. The CDR3 sequence is 16 residues long. The CDR3 here is CASSVDAGQDSYEQYF. The DNA of the CDR3 is TGTGCCAGCAGTGTCGACGCGGGACAGGATTCCTACGAGCAGTACTTC.

The chain recombines TRBV29-1 with TRBJ1-1; tentative D call: TRBD1 (5 bases). Trimming cost V 4 bases and J 4 bases, with 10 bases left between them. The CDR3 has 12 amino acids. Per the germline V gene, CDR1 is SQVTM and CDR2 is ANQGSEA. The CDR3 bases are TGCAGCGTTGCAGGGTTTCGCACTGAAGCTTTCTTT. This encodes CSVAGFRTEAFF.

The V call is TRBV29-1, the J call TRBJ2-3; perhaps TRBD1 as D (5 bases). This CDR3 has 14 residues. Trimming stripped 4 bases from V and 2 bases from J, with 13 bases between. The germline CDR1 and CDR2 sequences are SQVTM and ANQGSEA. The DNA for the CDR3 is TGCAGCGTTGTAGGGGTCACCTACACAGATACGCAGTATTTT. Translated, it gives CSVVGVTYTDTQYF.

This CDR3 reads CASSPQGGQGAFGYTF. As DNA, the CDR3 is TGTGCCAGCTCACCACAGGGCGGACAGGGGGCGTTTGGCTACACCTTC. The V and J genes are TRBV18 and TRBJ1-2, with TRBD1 matching 11 bases. Germline values: CDR1 KGHSH, CDR2 LQKENI. V was clipped by 1 base and J by 7 bases; unmatched bases: 8. The CDR3 is 16 residues long.

This clone was counted once. The chain employs TRBV6-2 or TRBV6-3 and TRBJ2-3, with D tentatively TRBD2 (5 bases). V was clipped by 0 bases and J by 5 bases, with 18 bases between them. Germline V lookup: CDR1 MNHEY, CDR2 SVGEGT. CDR3 length equals 17 residues. CDR3 sequence: CASSYSRSRAAEDTQYF. CDR3 sequence (DNA): TGTGCCAGCAGTTACTCGCGGTCCCGAGCGGCCGAAGATACGCAGTATTTT.

The rearrangement uses TRBV3-1 (or the pseudogene TRBV3-2) and TRBJ2-7; 10 bases map to TRBD1. CDR1 is LGHDT, CDR2 YNNKEL, per germline (reference sequence). The length of the CDR3 is 18 residues. The V and J ends lost 2 bases and 4 bases, in that order; junction bases with no gene match: 14. The DNA of the CDR3 is TGTGCCAGCAGCCAACCCCCTTGGACAGGGGGTGTTCCGTACGAGCAGTACTTC. It translates to CASSQPPWTGGVPYEQYF.

The chain joins TRBV11-2 to TRBJ1-2; TRBD1 matches 10 bases. This CDR3 spans 16 amino acids. Losses at the gene ends were 1 base for V and 6 bases for J; bases not matched to a gene: 8. From germline, CDR1 is SGHAT and CDR2 FQNNGV. CDR3 nucleotides: TGTGCCAGCAGCTTAGCCCGACAGGGGGCTACGGATGGCTACACCTTC. Protein sequence: CASSLARQGATDGYTF.

This clone was counted only a few times. The CDR3 nucleotides are TGTGCCAGCAGTTGGACAGGGATAGAAGCTTTCTTT. Protein product: CASSWTGIEAFF. The J gene is TRBJ1-1, the V gene TRBV28; TRBD1 agrees at 8 bases. Germline V CDR1 and CDR2: MDHEN, SYDVKM. After removal of 4 bases from V and 8 bases from J, the junction contained 3 bases not matched to a gene. The CDR3 loop spans 12 amino acids.

This rearrangement joins TRBV28 to TRBJ2-7, with D possibly being TRBD2 (7 bases). The CDR3 is 14 amino acids. V was clipped by 3 bases and J by 6 bases, with 15 bases between them. Germline CDR1 and CDR2: MDHEN and SYDVKM. This CDR3 is CASSLYRGAGEQYF. CDR3 DNA sequence: TGTGCCAGCAGTTTGTATCGGGGGGCCGGCGAGCAGTACTTC.

The rearrangement links TRBV7-6 to TRBJ2-5; D may be TRBD2 (5 bases). The CDR3 is made up of 16 amino acids. The V gene lost 5 bases and the J gene lost 2 bases, with 18 bases spanning the gap. In germline, CDR1 is SGHVS, CDR2 FNYEAQ. CDR3 region: CASSRGQYLIQETQYF. The CDR3 DNA follows: TGTGCCAGCAGCCGAGGGCAGTACCTTATTCAAGAGACCCAGTACTTC.

The gene calls are TRBV12-5 and TRBJ2-7, with 10 bases fitting TRBD2. The length of the CDR3 is 15 residues. Germline V gene sequence: CDR1 LGHNT, CDR2 FRNRAP. V was clipped by 6 bases and J by 3 bases; unmatched bases: 8. As DNA, the CDR3 is TGTGCTAGTGGACCCAGCGGGAGGGCTTTCTACGAGCAGTACTTC. Translating it yields CASGPSGRAFYEQYF.

The chain recombines TRBV5-6 with TRBJ1-5, with 7 bases fitting TRBD1. The CDR3 covers 16 residues. V was clipped by 0 bases and J by 0 bases; unmatched bases: 3. The germline gives CDR1 SGHDT, CDR2 YYEEEE. CDR3 protein: CASSLATGASNQPQHF. In DNA, the CDR3 is TGTGCCAGCAGCTTGGCCACAGGGGCTAGCAATCAGCCCCAGCATTTT.

This clone has only one observation. The genes are TRBV2 and TRBJ2-1; D is uncertain. The germline CDR1 and CDR2 sequences are SNHLY and FYNNEI. Trimming cost V 6 bases and J 2 bases, with 8 bases left between them. The CDR3 sequence is 13 residues long. In DNA form, the CDR3 reads TGTGCCAGCAGGGAGAGTCCCTACAATGAGCAGTTCTTC. Encoded protein: CASRESPYNEQFF.

This clone was counted once. V gene TRBV3-1 (or the pseudogene TRBV3-2) combines with J gene TRBJ2-4; D gene ambiguous. The ends were cut back, 0 bases at V and 1 base at J, with 16 bases in the middle. The CDR3 covers 18 residues. Germline loops: CDR1 LGHDT, CDR2 YNNKEL (reference sequence). In DNA, the CDR3 is TGTGCCAGCAGCCAAGATGAGGTCCTCTCAGTGGCCAAAAACATTCAGTACTTC. This codes for CASSQDEVLSVAKNIQYF.

This rearrangement joins TRBV7-9 to TRBJ1-2, with 8 bases fitting TRBD1. The length of the CDR3 is 14 residues. Per germline, CDR1 SEHNR and CDR2 FQNEAQ (reference sequence). Unmatched junction bases numbered 10, after V lost 5 bases and J lost 8 bases. The CDR3 sequence is CASSQDRGLQGYTF. The CDR3 DNA follows: TGTGCCAGCAGCCAAGACAGGGGACTGCAAGGCTACACCTTC.

The chain is built from TRBV7-2 and TRBJ2-3; 7 bases are shared with TRBD2. Germline loops: CDR1 SGHTA, CDR2 FQGNSA. CDR3 length equals 16 residues. V dropped 3 bases and J dropped 5; count of bases not matched to a gene: 11. The DNA for the CDR3 is TGTGCCAGCAGCTTCGGAGGCGGGGGATTCGGAGATACGCAGTATTTT. Translating it yields CASSFGGGGFGDTQYF.

The V call is TRBV7-2, the J call TRBJ2-1; TRBD2 agrees at 11 bases. The germline CDR1 and CDR2 sequences are SGHTA and FQGNSA. There are 17 residues in the CDR3. Trimming at V came to 1 base and at J to 3 bases, leaving 5 bases not matched to a gene. The chain's CDR3 is CASSLVLAGDNYNEQFF. The CDR3 coding sequence is TGTGCCAGCAGCTTAGTACTAGCGGGGGACAACTACAATGAGCAGTTCTTC.

The V gene is TRBV7-9, the J gene TRBJ1-4; D is perhaps TRBD1 (5 bases). V was clipped by 1 base and J by 3 bases, with 12 bases between them. Germline V gene sequence: CDR1 SEHNR, CDR2 FQNEAQ (reference sequence). CDR3 length: 16 residues. In DNA form, the CDR3 reads TGTGCCAGCAGCTTAGAGGCAGGGCCCCCTAATGAAAAACTGTTTTTT. It codes for CASSLEAGPPNEKLFF.

The chain has TRBV2 and TRBJ2-5; possibly TRBD2 for D (6 bases). In germline, CDR1 is SNHLY, CDR2 FYNNEI. Trimming took off 6 bases at V and 4 bases at J, with 18 bases between the two ends. The CDR3 extends over 15 amino acids. The CDR3 loop reads CASSGHVGGGETQYF. DNA of the CDR3: TGTGCCAGCAGCGGACACGTGGGGGGAGGAGAGACCCAGTACTTC.

This clone has a single count. For the CDR3, the DNA is TGTGCCAGCAGCCGTGGACACCCGAACACTGAAGCTTTCTTT. Translation: CASSRGHPNTEAFF. The V call is TRBV6-5, the J call TRBJ1-1; maybe TRBD1 (5 bases). CDR1 MNHEY and CDR2 SVGAGI come from the germline V gene. The CDR3 is made up of 14 amino acids. V was clipped by 6 bases and J by 1 base, with 12 bases between them.

The genes are TRBV12-3 or TRBV12-4 and TRBJ1-3, with a possible D match to TRBD1 (5 bases). V lost 9 bases, J lost 11 bases, and 20 bases lay in between. This CDR3 is 13 amino acids long. CDR3 sequence: CASTGLRGKAIYF. The CDR3 region has the DNA TGTGCCAGTACGGGACTGCGTGGAAAGGCCATATATTTT.

This clone was seen once. This rearrangement joins TRBV4-1 to TRBJ2-7, with TRBD1 matching 9 bases. Germline V gene data show CDR1 as MGHRA and CDR2 as YSYEKL. The CDR3 spans 16 residues. V lost 6 bases and J lost 7; bases outside the gene matches: 16. The CDR3 here is CASRLRSQGTGWEQYF. DNA for the CDR3: TGCGCCAGCAGGCTCAGGTCGCAGGGGACAGGGTGGGAGCAGTACTTC.

The gene calls are TRBV27 and TRBJ1-2; 7 nucleotides match TRBD1. Germline trimming cut 3 bases from V and 4 bases from J; bases unmatched to any gene: 8. The germline V gene encodes CDR1 MNHEY and CDR2 SMNVEV (reference sequence). This CDR3 comprises 15 residues. In DNA form, the CDR3 reads TGTGCCAGCAGTTTGGAGGGGGCTCACTTCTATGGCTACACCTTC. As protein: CASSLEGAHFYGYTF.

Of note for this clone: A junction boundary mismatches the germline segment, possibly from a read error. This sequence joins TRBV5-1 and TRBJ1-1; the match to TRBD1 covers 7 bases. Germline V lookup: CDR1 SGHRS, CDR2 YFSETQ. This CDR3 contains 16 residues. The CDR3 nucleotides are TGCGCCAGCACCTTGACCGGGACAGCCATGAACACTGAAGCTTTCTTT. Encoded protein: CASTLTGTAMNTEAFF.

The V call is TRBV28, the J call TRBJ2-7; 8 bases line up with TRBD1. This CDR3 is 16 amino acids long. Germline V CDR1 and CDR2: MDHEN, SYDVKM. The junction had 9 bases not matched to a gene; V was cut back by 2 bases and J by 3 bases. CDR3 DNA: TGTGCCAGCAGTTTAAGGGGACAGGCGTACTTCTACGAGCAGTACTTC. Protein sequence: CASSLRGQAYFYEQYF.

The chain uses TRBV6-1 and TRBJ2-1, with D perhaps matching TRBD2 (6 bases). CDR1 MNHNS and CDR2 SASEGT come from the germline V gene. With 5 bases removed from V and 2 bases from J, the gap between germline ends came to 10 bases. This CDR3 is 14 amino acids long. The CDR3 sequence: CASSSSVTYNEQFF. CDR3 DNA sequence: TGTGCCAGCAGTTCTAGCGTTACCTACAATGAGCAGTTCTTC.